The rows below give T cell receptor beta chains drawn from one sample of a study of cytomegalovirus exposure and HLA in healthy donors. Here immunoSEQ multiplex PCR was the method, and the copy in TCRdb shows in-frame clones only, minus some. The repertoire holds roughly 180,000 clones, approximately 77% seen once, with about 2.3% in the top ten. Sequenced sample: PBMCs. These receptors originate from a female donor in good health and CMV-seronegative. The CDR3 runs from the conserved cysteine through the conserved F or W. The D gene is left open where the match is weak. A row's size may be missing; if present it is once, few, many or a size class.

TRBV2,TRBJ1-1,.,.,15,TGTGCCAGCAGAAGGACAGAGTACCGGAACACTGAAGCTTTCTTT,CASRRTEYRNTEAFF
TRBV19,TRBJ1-2,.,.,14,TGTGCCAGTAGTGGGCAGCCGGTTAACTATGGCTACACCTTC,CASSGQPVNYGYTF
TRBV7-9,TRBJ2-7,.,TRBD1,13,TGTGCCAGCAGCCAGGACAGGGGGAACGAGCAGTACTTC,CASSQDRGNEQYF
TRBV4-3,TRBJ2-7,.,TRBD1,15,TGCGCCAGCAGCCAGGGGACAGGGGGCTCCTACGAGCAGTACTTC,CASSQGTGGSYEQYF
TRBV7-2,TRBJ1-5,.,.,16,TGTGCCAGCAGCTTAGCCTCAGGGTATAGCAATCAGCCCCAGCATTTT,CASSLASGYSNQPQHF
TRBV28,TRBJ1-2,.,TRBD1,14,TGTGCCAGCAGTCCTGGGCAGGGGGCGGCTGGCTACACCTTC,CASSPGQGAAGYTF
TRBV9,TRBJ1-1,.,TRBD1,16,TGTGCCAGCAGCAGAGATGTTGGACAGGGGAATACTGAAGCTTTCTTT,CASSRDVGQGNTEAFF
TRBV4-1,TRBJ2-4,few,.,15,TGCGCCAGCAGCCAAGGAGAATTATCCAAAAACATTCAGTACTTC,CASSQGELSKNIQYF
TRBV2,TRBJ2-1,few,TRBD2,18,TGTGCCACCTTGGACAGCTCAGGTCGACTAGCGGGAGTACCTGAGCAGTTCTTC,CATLDSSGRLAGVPEQFF
TRBV25-1,TRBJ1-2,.,TRBD1,16,TGTGCCAGCAGTGCTTCATCGACAGGGGTGAACTATGGCTACACCTTC,CASSASSTGVNYGYTF
TRBV28,TRBJ2-1,few,TRBD2,16,TGTGCCAGCAGTGCCCATTTAGCGGGGATCTACAATGAGCAGTTCTTC,CASSAHLAGIYNEQFF
TRBV7-9,TRBJ2-7,.,TRBD2,15,TGTGCCAGCATCCAAGCGGGAGGGCCGATGGGGGAGCAGTACTTC,CASIQAGGPMGEQYF
TRBV4-3,TRBJ1-2,.,.,15,TGCGCCAGCAGCCAAGATCTCTTCGCAGGGAATGGCTACACCTTC,CASSQDLFAGNGYTF
TRBV19,TRBJ2-7,.,TRBD2,15,TGTGCCAGTAGTTCCATAGCGGGGATCTCCTACGAGCAGTACTTC,CASSSIAGISYEQYF
TRBV2,TRBJ2-4,.,.,16,TGTGCCAGCAGTGAAGAGAGGGCTCGAGCCAAAAACATTCAGTACTTC,CASSEERARAKNIQYF
TRBV7-6,TRBJ2-2,.,.,16,TGTGCCAGCAGCTCGTCGGGACTCCCCAACACCGGGGAGCTGTTTTTT,CASSSSGLPNTGELFF
TRBV7-6,TRBJ1-1,few,.,15,TGTGCCAGCAGCTTAGGGTGGGCGGGGCTGGATGAAGCTTTCTTT,CASSLGWAGLDEAFF
TRBV29-1,TRBJ1-2,.,.,11,TGCAGCGTTGGGCAGAACTATGGCTACACCTTC,CSVGQNYGYTF